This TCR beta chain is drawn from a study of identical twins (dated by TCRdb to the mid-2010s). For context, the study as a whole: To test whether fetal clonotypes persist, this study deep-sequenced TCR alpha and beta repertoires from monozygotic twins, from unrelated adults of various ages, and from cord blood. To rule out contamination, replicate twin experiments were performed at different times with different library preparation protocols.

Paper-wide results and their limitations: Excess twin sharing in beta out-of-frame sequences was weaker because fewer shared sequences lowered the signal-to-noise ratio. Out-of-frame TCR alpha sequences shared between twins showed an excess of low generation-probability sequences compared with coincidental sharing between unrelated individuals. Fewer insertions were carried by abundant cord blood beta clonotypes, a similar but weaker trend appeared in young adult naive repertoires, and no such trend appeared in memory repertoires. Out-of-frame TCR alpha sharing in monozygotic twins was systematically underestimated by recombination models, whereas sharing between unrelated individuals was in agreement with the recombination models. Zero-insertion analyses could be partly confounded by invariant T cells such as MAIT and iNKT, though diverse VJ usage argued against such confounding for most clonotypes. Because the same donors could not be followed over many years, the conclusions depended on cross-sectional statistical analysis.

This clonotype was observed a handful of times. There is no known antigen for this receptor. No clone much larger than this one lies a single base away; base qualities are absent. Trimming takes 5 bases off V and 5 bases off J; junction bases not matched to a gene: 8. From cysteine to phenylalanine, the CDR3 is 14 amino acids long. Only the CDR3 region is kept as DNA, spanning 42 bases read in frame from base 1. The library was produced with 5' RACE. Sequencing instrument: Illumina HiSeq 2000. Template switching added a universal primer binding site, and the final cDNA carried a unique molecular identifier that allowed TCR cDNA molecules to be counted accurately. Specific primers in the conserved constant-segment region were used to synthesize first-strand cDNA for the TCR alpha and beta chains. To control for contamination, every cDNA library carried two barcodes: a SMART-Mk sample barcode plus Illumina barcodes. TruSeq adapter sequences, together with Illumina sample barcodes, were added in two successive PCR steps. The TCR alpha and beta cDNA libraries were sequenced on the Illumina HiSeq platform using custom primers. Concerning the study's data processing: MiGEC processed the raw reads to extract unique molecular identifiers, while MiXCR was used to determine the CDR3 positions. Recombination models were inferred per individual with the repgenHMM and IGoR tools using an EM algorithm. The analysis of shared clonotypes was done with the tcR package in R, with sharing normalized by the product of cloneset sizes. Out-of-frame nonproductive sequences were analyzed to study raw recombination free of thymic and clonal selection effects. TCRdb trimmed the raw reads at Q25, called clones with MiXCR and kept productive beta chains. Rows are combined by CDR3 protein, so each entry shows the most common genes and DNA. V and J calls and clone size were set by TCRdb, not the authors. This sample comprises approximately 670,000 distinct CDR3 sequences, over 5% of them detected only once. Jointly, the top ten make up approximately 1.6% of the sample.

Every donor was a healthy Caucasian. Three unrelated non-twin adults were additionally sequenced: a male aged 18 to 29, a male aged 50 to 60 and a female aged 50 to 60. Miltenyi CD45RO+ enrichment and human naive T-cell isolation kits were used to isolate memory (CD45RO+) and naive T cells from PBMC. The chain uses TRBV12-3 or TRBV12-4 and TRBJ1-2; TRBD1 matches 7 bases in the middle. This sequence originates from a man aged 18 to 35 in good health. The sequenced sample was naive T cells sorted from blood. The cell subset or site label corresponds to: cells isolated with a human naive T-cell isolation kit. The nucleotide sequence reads TGTGCCAGCAGTCCACAGGGGACAATTTATGGCTACACCTTC. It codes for CASSPQGTIYGYTF.